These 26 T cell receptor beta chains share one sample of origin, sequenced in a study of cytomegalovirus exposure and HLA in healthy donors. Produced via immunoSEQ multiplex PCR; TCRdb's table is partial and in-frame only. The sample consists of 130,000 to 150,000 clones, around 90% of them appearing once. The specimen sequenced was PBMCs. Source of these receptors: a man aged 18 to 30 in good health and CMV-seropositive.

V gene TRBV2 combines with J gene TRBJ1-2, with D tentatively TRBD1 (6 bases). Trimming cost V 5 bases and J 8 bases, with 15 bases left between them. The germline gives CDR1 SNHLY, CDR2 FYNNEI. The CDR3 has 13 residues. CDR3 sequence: CASSNRVDVGYTF. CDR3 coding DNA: TGTGCCAGCAGTAACAGGGTGGATGTGGGCTACACCTTC.

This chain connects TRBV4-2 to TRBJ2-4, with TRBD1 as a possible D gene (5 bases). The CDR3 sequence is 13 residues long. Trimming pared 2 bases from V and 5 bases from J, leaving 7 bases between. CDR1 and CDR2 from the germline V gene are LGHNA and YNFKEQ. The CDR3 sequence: CASSQQGENIQYF. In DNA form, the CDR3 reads TGTGCCAGCAGCCAACAGGGTGAAAACATTCAGTACTTC.

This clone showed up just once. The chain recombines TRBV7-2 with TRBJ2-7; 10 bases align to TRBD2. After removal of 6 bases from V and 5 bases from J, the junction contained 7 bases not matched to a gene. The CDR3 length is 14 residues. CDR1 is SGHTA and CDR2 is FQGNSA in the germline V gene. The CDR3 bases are TGTGCCAGCAGGTCGGGACTAGCGAGTAACGAGCAGTACTTC. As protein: CASRSGLASNEQYF.

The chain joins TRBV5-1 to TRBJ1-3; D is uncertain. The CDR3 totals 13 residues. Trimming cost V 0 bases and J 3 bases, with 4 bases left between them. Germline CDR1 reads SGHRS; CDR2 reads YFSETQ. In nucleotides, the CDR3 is TGCGCCAGCAGCTTGGCCCTTGGAAACACCATATATTTT. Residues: CASSLALGNTIYF.

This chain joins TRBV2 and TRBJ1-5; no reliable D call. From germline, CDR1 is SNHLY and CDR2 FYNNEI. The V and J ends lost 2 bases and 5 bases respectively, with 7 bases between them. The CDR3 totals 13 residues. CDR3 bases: TGTGCCAGCAGTGAACCGGGGTATCAGCCCCAGCATTTT. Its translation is CASSEPGYQPQHF.

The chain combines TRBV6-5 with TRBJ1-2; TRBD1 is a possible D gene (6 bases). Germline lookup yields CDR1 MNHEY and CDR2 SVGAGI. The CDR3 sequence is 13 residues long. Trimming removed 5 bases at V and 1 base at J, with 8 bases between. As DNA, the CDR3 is TGTGCCAGCAGTCCACAGGGTAACTATGGCTACACCTTC. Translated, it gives CASSPQGNYGYTF.

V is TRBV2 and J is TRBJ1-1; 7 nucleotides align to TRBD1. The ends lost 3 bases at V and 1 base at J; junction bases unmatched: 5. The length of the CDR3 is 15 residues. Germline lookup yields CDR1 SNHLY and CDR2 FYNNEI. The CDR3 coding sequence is TGTGCCAGCAGTGACAAGGGGGCTCCGAACACTGAAGCTTTCTTT. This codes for CASSDKGAPNTEAFF. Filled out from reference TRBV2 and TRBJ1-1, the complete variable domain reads EPEVTQTPSHQVTQMGQEVILRCVPISNHLYFYWYRQILGQKVEFLVSFYNNEISEKSEIFDDQFSVERPDGSNFTLKIRSTKLEDSAMYFCASSDKGAPNTEAFFGQGTRLTVV.

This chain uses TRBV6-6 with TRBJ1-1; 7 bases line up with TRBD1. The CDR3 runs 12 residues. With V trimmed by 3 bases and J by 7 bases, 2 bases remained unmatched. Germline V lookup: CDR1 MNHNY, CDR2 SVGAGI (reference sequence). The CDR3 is CASSYAGGEAFF. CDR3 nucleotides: TGTGCCAGCAGTTATGCAGGGGGTGAAGCTTTCTTT.

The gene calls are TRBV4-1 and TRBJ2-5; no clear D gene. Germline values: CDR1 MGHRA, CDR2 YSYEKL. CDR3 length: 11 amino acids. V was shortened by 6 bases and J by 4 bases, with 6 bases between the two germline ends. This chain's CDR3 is CASRLGETQYF. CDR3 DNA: TGCGCCAGCAGGCTCGGAGAGACCCAGTACTTC.

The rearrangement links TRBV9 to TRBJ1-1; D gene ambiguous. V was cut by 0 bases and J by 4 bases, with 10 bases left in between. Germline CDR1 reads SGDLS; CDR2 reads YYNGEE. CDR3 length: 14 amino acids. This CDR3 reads CASSVEQVGTEAFF. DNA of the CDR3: TGTGCCAGCAGCGTAGAGCAGGTTGGCACTGAAGCTTTCTTT.

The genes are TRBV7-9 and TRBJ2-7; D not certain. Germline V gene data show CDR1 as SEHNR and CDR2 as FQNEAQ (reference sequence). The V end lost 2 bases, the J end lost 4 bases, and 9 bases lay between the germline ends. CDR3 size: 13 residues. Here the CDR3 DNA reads TGTGCCAGCAGCTTATCGTCCCAGTACGAGCAGTACTTC. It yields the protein CASSLSSQYEQYF.

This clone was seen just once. In DNA form, the CDR3 reads TGCAGCGTGATGACTAGCGGGACCTACGAGCAGTACTTC. This codes for CSVMTSGTYEQYF. The rearrangement uses TRBV29-1 and TRBJ2-7; 11 nucleotides line up with TRBD2. Germline values: CDR1 SQVTM, CDR2 ANQGSEA. The trim removed 6 bases at V and 2 bases at J, leaving 3 bases unmatched. The CDR3 extends over 13 amino acids.

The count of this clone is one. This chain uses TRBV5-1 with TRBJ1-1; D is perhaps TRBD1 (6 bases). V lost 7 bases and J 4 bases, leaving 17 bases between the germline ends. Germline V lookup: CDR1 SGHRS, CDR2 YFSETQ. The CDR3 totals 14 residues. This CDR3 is CASASEGGVTEAFF. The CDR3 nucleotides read TGCGCCAGCGCCTCGGAAGGGGGTGTCACTGAAGCTTTCTTT.

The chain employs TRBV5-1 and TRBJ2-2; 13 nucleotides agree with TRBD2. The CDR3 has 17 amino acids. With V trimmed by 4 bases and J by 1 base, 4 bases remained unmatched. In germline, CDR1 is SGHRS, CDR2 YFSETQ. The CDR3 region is CASSRLAGGQNTGELFF. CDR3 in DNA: TGCGCCAGCAGCAGACTAGCGGGGGGCCAGAACACCGGGGAGCTGTTTTTT.

The CDR3, as DNA: TGTGCCAGCACCCCTCCCCCGCGGGAGATGAATGAGCAGTTCTTC. Amino acids: CASTPPPREMNEQFF. The chain recombines TRBV25-1 with TRBJ2-1, with 7 positions matching TRBD2. V was pared by 7 bases and J by 7 bases, with 13 bases of the junction left unmatched. Per germline, CDR1 MGHDK and CDR2 SYGVNS. The CDR3 extends over 15 amino acids. Looking up the rest from reference TRBV25-1 and TRBJ2-1 gives the full variable domain: EADIYQTPRYLVIGTGKKITLECSQTMGHDKMYWYQQDPGMELHLIHYSYGVNSTEKGDLSSESTVSRIRTEHFPLTLESARPSHTSQYLCASTPPPREMNEQFFGPGTRLTVL.

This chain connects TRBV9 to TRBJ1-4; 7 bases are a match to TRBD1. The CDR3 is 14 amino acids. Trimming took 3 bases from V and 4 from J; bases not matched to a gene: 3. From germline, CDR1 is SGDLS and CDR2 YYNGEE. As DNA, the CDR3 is TGTGCCAGCAGCGGACAGGGTGGTAATGAAAAACTGTTTTTT. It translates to CASSGQGGNEKLFF.

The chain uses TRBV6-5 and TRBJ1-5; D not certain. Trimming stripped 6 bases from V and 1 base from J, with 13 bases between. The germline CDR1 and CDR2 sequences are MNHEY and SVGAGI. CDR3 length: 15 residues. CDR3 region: CASSRAAGSNQPQHF. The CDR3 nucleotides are TGTGCCAGCAGCCGGGCCGCGGGCAGCAATCAGCCCCAGCATTTT.

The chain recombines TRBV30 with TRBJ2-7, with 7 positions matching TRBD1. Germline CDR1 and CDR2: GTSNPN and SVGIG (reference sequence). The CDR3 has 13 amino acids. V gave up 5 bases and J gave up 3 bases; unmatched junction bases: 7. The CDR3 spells CAWGKGTVYEQYF. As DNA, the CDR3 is TGTGCCTGGGGGAAAGGGACAGTCTACGAGCAGTACTTC.

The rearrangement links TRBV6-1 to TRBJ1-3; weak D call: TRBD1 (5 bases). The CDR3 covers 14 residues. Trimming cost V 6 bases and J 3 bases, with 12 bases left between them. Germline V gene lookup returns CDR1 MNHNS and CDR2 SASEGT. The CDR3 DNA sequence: TGTGCCAGCAGCCCTCAGGGAGGTGGAAACACCATATATTTT. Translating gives CASSPQGGGNTIYF.

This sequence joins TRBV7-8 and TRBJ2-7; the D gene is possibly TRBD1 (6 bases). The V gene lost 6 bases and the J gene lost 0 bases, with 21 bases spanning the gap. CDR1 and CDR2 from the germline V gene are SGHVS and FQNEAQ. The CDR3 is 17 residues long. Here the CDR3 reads CASSSFLQGKDSYEQYF. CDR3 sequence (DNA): TGTGCCAGCAGTTCTTTTTTACAGGGAAAAGACTCCTACGAGCAGTACTTC.

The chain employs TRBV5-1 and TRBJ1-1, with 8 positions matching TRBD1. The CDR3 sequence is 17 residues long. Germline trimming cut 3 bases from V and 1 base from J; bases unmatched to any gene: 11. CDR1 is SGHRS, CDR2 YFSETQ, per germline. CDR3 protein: CASSYNSGGPPNTEAFF. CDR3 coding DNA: TGCGCCAGCAGCTATAATTCAGGGGGCCCCCCGAACACTGAAGCTTTCTTT.

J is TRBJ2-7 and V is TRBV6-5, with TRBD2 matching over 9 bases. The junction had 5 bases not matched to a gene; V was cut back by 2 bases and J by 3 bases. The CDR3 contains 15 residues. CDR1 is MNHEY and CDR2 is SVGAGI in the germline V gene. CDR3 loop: CASSYNSGGGYEQYF. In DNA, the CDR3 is TGTGCCAGCAGTTACAATAGCGGGGGCGGCTACGAGCAGTACTTC.

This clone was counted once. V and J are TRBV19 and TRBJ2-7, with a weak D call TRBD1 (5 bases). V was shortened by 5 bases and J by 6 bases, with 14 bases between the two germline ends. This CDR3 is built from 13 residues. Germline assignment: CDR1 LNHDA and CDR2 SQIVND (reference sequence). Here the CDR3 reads CASSSDSGREQYF. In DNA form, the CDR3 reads TGTGCCAGTAGTTCCGACAGTGGTCGCGAGCAGTACTTC.

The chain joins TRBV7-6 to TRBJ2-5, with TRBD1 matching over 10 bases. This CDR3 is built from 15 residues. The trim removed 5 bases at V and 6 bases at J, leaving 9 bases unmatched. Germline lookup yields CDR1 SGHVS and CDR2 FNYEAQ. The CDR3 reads CASSQDRGNLKTQYF. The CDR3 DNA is TGTGCCAGCAGCCAGGACAGGGGGAATTTGAAGACCCAGTACTTC.

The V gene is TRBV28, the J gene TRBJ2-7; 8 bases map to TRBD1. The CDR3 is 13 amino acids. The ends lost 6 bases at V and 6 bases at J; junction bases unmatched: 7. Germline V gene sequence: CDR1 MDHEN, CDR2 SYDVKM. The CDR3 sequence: CASRQDRVREQYF. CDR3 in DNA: TGTGCCAGCAGGCAGGACAGGGTTCGCGAGCAGTACTTC.

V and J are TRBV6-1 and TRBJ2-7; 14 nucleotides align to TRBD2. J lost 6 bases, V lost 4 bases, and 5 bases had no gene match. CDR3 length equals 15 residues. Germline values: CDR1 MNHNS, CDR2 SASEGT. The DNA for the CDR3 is TGTGCCAGCAGTGGGACGACTAGCGGGGGGGCCGAGCAGTACTTC. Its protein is CASSGTTSGGAEQYF.